This TCR beta chain comes out of a study of T cell responses to AZD1222 COVID-19 vaccine. Overall study results and limits: It should be noted that donors were predominantly white British and more often female, and clonal diversity was possibly underestimated.

Some clones are missing from TCRdb's copy, which holds only in-frame ones; the method was immunoSEQ multiplex PCR. This sample carries 130,000 to 150,000 clones, around nine tenths of them seen once, and the ten largest clones take around 5.2%. This clone has a single count. Its specificity is not known. The CDR3 contains 18 residues. The rearrangement joins TRBV21-1 to TRBJ1-6; TRBD1 is the table's D call and was not checked against the DNA. TRBV21-1 is a known pseudogene. Source: peripheral blood, taken on day 0 of AZD1222 vaccination. This sequence originates from an adult in good health. The CDR3 reads CASSTRTATYSYNSPLHF. CDR3 bases: TGTGCCAGCAGCACACGGACAGCTACATACTCCTATAATTCACCCCTCCACTTT.